This TCR beta chain derives from a study of CD8 T cells in Susac syndrome. After extraction with the RNeasy kit, about 0.45 to 1 ug of the RNA was reverse transcribed using random hexamers. TCRdb used MiXCR to reprocess the immunoSEQ multiplex PCR reads, holding one entry per CDR3 protein. The table records about 140,000 distinct CDR3 sequences, around 95% of them present only once. This clonotype originated in a human donor with Susac syndrome. The sequenced sample consisted of CD4+ T cells from PBMCs.

CDR3 loop: CASHTTLGSPLHF. CDR3 in DNA: TGTGCCAGCCATACAACCTTAGGGTCACCCCTCCACTTT. The chain has TRBV2 and TRBJ1-6; D uncertain. In germline, CDR1 is SNHLY, CDR2 FYNNEI. Trimming removed 8 bases from V and 10 bases from J, with 15 bases in between. This CDR3 is 13 amino acids long.